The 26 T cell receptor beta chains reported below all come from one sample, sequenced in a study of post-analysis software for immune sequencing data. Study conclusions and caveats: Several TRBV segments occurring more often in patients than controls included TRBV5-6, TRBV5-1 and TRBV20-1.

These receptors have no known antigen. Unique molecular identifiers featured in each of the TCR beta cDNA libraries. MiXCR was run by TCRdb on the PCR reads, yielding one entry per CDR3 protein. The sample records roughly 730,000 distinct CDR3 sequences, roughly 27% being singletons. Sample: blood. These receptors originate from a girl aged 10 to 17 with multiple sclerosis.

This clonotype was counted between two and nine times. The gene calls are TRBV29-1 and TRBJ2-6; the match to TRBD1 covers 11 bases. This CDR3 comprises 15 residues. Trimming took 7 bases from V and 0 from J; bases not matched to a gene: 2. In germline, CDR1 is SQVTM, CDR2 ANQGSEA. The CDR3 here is CSAGTGGSGANVLTF. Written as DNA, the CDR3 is TGCAGCGCCGGGACAGGGGGCTCTGGGGCCAACGTCCTGACTTTC.

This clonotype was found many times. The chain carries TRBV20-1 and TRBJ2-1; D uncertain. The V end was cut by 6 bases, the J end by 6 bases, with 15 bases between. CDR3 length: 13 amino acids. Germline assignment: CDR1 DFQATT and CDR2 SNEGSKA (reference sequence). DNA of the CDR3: TGCAGTGCCATGGAGTTTTTGGGCAATGAGCAGTTCTTC. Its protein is CSAMEFLGNEQFF.

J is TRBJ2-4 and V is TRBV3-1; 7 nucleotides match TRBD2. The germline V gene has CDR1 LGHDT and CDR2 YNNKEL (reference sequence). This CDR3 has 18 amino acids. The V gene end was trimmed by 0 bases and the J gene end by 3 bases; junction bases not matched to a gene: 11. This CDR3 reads CASSQDVRVAGHKNIQYF. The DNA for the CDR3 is TGTGCCAGCAGCCAAGATGTCCGTGTAGCGGGCCACAAAAACATTCAGTACTTC.

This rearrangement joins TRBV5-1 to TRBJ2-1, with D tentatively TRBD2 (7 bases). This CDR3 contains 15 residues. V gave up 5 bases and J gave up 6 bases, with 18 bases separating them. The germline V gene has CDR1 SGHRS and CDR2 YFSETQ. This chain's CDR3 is CASSATTGRVNEQFF. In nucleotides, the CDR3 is TGCGCCAGCAGTGCCACCACAGGGAGGGTCAATGAGCAGTTCTTC.

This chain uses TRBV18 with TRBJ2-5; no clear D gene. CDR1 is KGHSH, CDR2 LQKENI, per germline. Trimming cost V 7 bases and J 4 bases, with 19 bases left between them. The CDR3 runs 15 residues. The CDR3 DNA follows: TGTGCCAGCTACTCGGCGAGCGAAAGGAGAGAGACCCAGTACTTC. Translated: CASYSASERRETQYF.

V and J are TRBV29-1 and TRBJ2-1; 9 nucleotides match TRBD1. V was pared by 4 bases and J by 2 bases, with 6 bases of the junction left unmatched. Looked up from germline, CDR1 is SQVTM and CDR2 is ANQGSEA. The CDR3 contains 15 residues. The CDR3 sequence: CSVVLGDRAYNEQFF. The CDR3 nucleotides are TGCAGCGTTGTTTTGGGGGACAGGGCCTACAATGAGCAGTTCTTC.

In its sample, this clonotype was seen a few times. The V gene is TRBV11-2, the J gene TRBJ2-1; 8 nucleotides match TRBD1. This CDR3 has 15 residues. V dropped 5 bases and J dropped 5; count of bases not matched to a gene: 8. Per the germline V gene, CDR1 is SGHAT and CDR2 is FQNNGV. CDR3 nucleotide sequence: TGTGCCAGCAGCCCGACCGGGACAGGAAACAATGAGCAGTTCTTC. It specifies CASSPTGTGNNEQFF. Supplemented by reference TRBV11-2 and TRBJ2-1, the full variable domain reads EAGVAQSPRYKIIEKRQSVAFWCNPISGHATLYWYQQILGQGPKLLIQFQNNGVVDDSQLPKDRFSAERLKGVDSTLKIQPAKLEDSAVYLCASSPTGTGNNEQFFGPGTRLTVL.

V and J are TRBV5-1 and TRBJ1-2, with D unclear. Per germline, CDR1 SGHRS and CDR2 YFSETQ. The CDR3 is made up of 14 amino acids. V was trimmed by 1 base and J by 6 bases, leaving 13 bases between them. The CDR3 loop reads CASSLREGFDGYTF. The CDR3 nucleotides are TGCGCCAGCAGCTTGCGTGAAGGGTTTGATGGCTACACCTTC.

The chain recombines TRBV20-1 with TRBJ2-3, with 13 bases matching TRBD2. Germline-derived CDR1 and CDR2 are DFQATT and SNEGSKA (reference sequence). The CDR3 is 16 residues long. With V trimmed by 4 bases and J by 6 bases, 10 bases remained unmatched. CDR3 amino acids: CSATPGLAGARDTQYF. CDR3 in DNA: TGCAGTGCTACTCCCGGACTAGCGGGAGCAAGGGATACGCAGTATTTT.

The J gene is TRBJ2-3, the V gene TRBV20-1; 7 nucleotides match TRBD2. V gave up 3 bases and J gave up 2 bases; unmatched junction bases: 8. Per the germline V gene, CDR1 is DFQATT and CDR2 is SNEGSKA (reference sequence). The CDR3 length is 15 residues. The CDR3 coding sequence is TGCAGTGCTAGGCTGACTAGCAGACTCACAGATACGCAGTATTTT. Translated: CSARLTSRLTDTQYF.

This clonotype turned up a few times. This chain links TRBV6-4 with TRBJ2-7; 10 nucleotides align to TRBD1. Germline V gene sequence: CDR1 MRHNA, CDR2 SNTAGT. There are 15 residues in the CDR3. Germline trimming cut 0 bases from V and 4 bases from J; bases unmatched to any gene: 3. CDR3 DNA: TGTGCCAGCAGTGACTCCGGACAGGGGGGTTACGAGCAGTACTTC. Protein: CASSDSGQGGYEQYF.

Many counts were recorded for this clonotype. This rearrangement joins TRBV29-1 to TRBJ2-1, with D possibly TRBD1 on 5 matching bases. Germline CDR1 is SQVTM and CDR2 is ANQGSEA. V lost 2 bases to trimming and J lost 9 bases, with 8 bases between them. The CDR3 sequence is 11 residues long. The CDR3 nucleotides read TGCAGCGTTGAACAGGGTACTGAGCAGTTCTTC. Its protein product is CSVEQGTEQFF.

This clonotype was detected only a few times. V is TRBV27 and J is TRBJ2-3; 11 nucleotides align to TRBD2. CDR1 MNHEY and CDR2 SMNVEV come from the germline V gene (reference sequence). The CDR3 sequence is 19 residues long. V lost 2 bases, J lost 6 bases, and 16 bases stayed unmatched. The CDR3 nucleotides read TGTGCCAGCAGTTTACGGCCTGGGACTAGCGGCACCGGGAGGGATACGCAGTATTTT. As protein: CASSLRPGTSGTGRDTQYF.

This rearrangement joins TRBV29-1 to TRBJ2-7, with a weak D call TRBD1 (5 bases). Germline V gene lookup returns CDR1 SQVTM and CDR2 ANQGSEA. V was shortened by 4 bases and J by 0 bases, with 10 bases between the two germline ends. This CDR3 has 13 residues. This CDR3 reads CSVGGSTSYEQYF. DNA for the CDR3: TGCAGCGTTGGGGGCAGTACCTCCTACGAGCAGTACTTC.

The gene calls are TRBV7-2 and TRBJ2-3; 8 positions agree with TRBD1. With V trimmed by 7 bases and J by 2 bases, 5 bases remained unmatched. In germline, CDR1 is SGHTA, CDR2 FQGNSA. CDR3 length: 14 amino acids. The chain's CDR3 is CASKTGGITDTQYF. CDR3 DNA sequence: TGTGCCAGCAAAACAGGGGGAATCACAGATACGCAGTATTTT.

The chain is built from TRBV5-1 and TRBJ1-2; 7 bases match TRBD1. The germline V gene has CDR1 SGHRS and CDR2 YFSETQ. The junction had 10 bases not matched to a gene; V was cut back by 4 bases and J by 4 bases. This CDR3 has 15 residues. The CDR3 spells CASSPSPGTAYGYTF. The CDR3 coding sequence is TGCGCCAGCAGCCCTTCCCCCGGGACAGCCTATGGCTACACCTTC.

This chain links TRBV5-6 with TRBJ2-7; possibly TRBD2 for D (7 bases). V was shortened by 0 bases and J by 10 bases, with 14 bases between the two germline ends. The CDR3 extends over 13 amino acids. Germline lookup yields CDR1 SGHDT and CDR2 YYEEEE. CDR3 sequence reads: CASSLAGGGTQYF. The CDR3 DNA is TGTGCCAGCAGCTTGGCAGGCGGGGGCACCCAGTACTTC.

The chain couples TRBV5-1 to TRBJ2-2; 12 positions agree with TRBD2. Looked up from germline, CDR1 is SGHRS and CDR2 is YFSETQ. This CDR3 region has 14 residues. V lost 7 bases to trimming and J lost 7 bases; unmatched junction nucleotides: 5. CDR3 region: CASGLAGSGGELFF. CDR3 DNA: TGCGCCAGCGGACTAGCGGGATCGGGCGGGGAGCTGTTTTTT.

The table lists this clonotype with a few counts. CDR3 protein: CASSSGRNTEAFF. In DNA, the CDR3 is TGTGCCAGCAGCTCCGGCAGGAACACTGAAGCTTTCTTT. V usage is TRBV12-3 or TRBV12-4 and J usage is TRBJ1-1; D unresolved. V lost 6 bases and J 1 base, leaving 9 bases between the germline ends. This CDR3 spans 13 amino acids.

CDR3 in amino acids: CASRVDRAEKLFF. The CDR3 DNA reads as TGCGCCAGCAGAGTGGACAGGGCTGAAAAACTGTTTTTT. V is TRBV10-2 and J is TRBJ1-4; 8 nucleotides match TRBD1. Germline assignment: CDR1 WSHSY and CDR2 SAAADI. Germline trimming cut 6 bases from V and 7 bases from J; bases unmatched to any gene: 4. There are 13 residues in the CDR3.

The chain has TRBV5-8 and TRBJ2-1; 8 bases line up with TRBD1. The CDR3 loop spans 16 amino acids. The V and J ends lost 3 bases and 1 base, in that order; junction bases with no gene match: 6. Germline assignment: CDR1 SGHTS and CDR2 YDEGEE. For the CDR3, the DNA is TGTGCCAGCAGCTCAGGGACAGGAGGGTCCTACAATGAGCAGTTCTTC. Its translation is CASSSGTGGSYNEQFF.

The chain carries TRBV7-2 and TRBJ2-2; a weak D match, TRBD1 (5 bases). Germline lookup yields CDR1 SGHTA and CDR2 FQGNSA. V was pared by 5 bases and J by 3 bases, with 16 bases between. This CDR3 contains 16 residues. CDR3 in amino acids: CASSRVAGLDTGELFF. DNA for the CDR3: TGTGCCAGCAGCCGAGTTGCAGGGTTAGACACCGGGGAGCTGTTTTTT.

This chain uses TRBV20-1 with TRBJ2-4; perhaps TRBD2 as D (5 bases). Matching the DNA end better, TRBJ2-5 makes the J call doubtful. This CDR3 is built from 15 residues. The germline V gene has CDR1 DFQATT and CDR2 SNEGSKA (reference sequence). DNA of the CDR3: TGCAGTGCTAGCTTGCGTTCCGGGGTTCAAGAGACCCAGTACTTC. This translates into CSASLRSGVQETQYF.

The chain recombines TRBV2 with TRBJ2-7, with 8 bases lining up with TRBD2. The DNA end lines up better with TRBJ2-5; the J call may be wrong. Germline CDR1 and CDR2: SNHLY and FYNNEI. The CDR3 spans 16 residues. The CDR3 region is CASSAEAAGVGETQYF. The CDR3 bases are TGTGCCAGCAGTGCCGAGGCAGCGGGAGTTGGAGAGACCCAGTACTTC.

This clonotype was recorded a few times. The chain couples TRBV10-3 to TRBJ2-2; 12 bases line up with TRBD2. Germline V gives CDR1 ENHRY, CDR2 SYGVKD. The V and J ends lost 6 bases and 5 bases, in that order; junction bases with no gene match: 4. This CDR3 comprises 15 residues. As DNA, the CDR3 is TGTGCCATCAGGACCCTAGCGGGAGGGACCGGGGAGCTGTTTTTT. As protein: CAIRTLAGGTGELFF.

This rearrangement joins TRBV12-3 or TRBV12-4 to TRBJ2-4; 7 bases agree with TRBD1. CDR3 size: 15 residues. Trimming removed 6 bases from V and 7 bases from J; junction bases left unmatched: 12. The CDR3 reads CASSTDRARTNIQYF. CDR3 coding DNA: TGTGCCAGCAGCACAGACAGGGCGAGGACCAACATTCAGTACTTC.